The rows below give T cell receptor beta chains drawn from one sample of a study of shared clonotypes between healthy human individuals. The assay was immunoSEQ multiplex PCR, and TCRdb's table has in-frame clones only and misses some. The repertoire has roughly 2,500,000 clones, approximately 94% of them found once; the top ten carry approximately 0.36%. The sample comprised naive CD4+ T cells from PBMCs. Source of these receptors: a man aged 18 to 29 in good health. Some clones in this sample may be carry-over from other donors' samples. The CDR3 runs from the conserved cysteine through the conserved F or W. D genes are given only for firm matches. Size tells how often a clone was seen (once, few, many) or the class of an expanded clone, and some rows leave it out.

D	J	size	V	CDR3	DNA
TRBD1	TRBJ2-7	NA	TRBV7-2	CASSPGQGRTYSYEQYF	TGTGCCAGCAGCCCCGGACAGGGGAGGACCTACTCCTACGAGCAGTACTTC
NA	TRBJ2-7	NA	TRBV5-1	CASSLDAYEQYF	TGCGCCAGCAGTCTGGACGCGTACGAGCAGTACTTC
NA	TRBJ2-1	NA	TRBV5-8	CASSRRLGYNEQFF	TGTGCCAGCAGCCGCCGACTAGGCTACAATGAGCAGTTCTTC
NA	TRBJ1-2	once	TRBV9	CASSVNRGDYGYTF	TGTGCCAGCAGCGTGAATCGGGGGGACTATGGCTACACCTTC
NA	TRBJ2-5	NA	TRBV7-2	CASSPNGLALETQYF	TGTGCCAGCAGCCCCAACGGCCTAGCTCTCGAGACCCAATACTTC
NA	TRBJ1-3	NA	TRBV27	CASSPLGSSGNTIYF	TGTGCCAGCAGTCCCCTTGGGAGCTCTGGAAACACCATATATTTT
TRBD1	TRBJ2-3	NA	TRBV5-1	CASSLGVQGATDTQYF	TGCGCCAGCAGCTTGGGGGTACAGGGGGCTACAGATACGCAGTATTTT
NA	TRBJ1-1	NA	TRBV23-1	CAGRAGRASDTEAFF	TGCGCCGGCCGGGCAGGGAGGGCTTCCGACACTGAAGCTTTCTTT
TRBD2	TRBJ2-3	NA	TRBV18	CASSPSSGSGYGTDTQYF	TGTGCCAGCTCACCTTCTAGCGGGAGTGGGTACGGCACAGATACGCAGTATTTT
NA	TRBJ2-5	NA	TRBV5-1	CASSSPGPQETQYF	TGCGCCAGCAGCTCACCAGGCCCCCAAGAGACCCAGTACTTC
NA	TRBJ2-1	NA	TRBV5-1	CASSLGLDNEQFF	TGCGCCAGCAGCTTGGGACTGGACAATGAGCAGTTCTTC
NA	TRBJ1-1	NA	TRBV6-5	CASSYAGRGTEAFF	TGTGCCAGCAGTTACGCCGGGAGGGGCACTGAAGCTTTCTTT
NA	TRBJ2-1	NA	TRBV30	CAWSVGSGPYNEQFF	TGTGCCTGGAGTGTTGGGAGCGGTCCCTACAATGAGCAGTTCTTC
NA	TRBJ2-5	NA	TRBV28	CASSFFLGQNQETQYF	TGTGCCAGCAGTTTTTTTCTGGGACAAAACCAAGAGACCCAGTACTTC
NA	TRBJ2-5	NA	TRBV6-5	CASSYSISADQETQYF	TGTGCCAGCAGTTACTCGATCTCGGCAGACCAAGAGACCCAGTACTTC
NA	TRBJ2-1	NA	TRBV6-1	CASSEGGRHNEQFF	TGTGCCAGCAGTGAAGGGGGGAGACACAATGAGCAGTTCTTC
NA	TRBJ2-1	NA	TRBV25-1	CASSEQLDNEQFF	TGTGCCAGCAGTGAACAGCTGGACAATGAGCAGTTCTTC
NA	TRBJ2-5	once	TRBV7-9	CASSPRAGPQETQYF	TGTGCCAGCAGCCCTCGGGCGGGTCCACAAGAGACCCAGTACTTC
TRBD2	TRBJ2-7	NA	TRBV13	CASSTQTSGPPYEQYF	TGTGCCAGCAGCACCCAAACTAGCGGGCCCCCCTACGAGCAGTACTTC